This T cell receptor (beta chain) was identified in a study of cytomegalovirus exposure and HLA in healthy donors. Study-wide context: About 85 million unique TCR sequences came from HLA-typed donors in an early release. Caucasian-associated ancestry cluster membership applied to less than 85% of approximately 420 genotyped donors.

The PCR had 60 Vbeta and 13 Jbeta primers. Data came from immunoSEQ multiplex PCR; TCRdb stores just in-frame clones and leaves some out. The sample holds about 140,000 clones, 80% seen once. The CDR3 covers 14 residues. CDR1 and CDR2 from the germline V gene are MGHRA and YSYEKL. The ends were cut back, 3 bases at V and 7 bases at J, with 15 bases in the middle. Findings of the study overall: The dataset shows that most TCR sequences were rare, while some public TCRs occurred in many donors.

About this clone: Its antigen is unknown.

The J gene is TRBJ2-5, the V gene TRBV4-1; tentative D call: TRBD2 (6 bases). The receptor comes from a man aged 25-45 years in good health. Sequences were obtained from PBMCs. In nucleotides, the CDR3 is TGCGCCAGCAGCCAGGCATGGGGGGTTGGGACCCAGTACTTC. This gives the protein CASSQAWGVGTQYF.